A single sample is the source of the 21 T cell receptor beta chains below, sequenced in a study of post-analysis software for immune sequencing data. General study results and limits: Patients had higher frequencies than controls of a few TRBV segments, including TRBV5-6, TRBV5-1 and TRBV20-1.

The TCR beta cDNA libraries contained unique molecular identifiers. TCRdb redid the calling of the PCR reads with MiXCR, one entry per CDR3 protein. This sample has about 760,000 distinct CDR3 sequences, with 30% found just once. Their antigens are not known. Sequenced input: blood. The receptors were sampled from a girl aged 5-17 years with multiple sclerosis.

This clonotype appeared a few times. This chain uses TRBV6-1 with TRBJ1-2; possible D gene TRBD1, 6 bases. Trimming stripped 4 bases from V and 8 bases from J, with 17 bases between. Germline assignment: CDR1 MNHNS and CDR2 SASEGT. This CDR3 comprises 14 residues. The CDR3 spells CASSGRTAGLGYTF. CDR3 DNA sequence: TGTGCCAGCAGTGGACGGACAGCGGGTCTCGGCTACACCTTC.

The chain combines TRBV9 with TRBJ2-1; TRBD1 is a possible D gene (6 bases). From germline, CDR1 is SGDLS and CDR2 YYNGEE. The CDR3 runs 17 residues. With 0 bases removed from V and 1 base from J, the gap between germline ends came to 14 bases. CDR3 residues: CASSVAPTGSSYNEQFF. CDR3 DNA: TGTGCCAGCAGCGTAGCTCCCACAGGGAGTTCCTACAATGAGCAGTTCTTC.

For the CDR3, the DNA is TGTGCTAGTGGCCACGGGGGCCTTAGATACTCCAATGAGCAGTTCTTC. Amino acids: CASGHGGLRYSNEQFF. This chain joins TRBV12-5 and TRBJ2-1, with D perhaps being TRBD1 or TRBD2 (6 bases each). Per the germline V gene, CDR1 is LGHNT and CDR2 is FRNRAP. The CDR3 consists of 16 residues. Trimming removed 6 bases from V and 6 bases from J, with 21 bases in between. Together with reference TRBV12-5 and TRBJ2-1, the CDR3 gives the full variable domain: DARVTQTPRHKVTEMGQEVTMRCQPILGHNTVFWYRQTMMQGLELLAYFRNRAPLDDSGMPKDRFSAEMPDATLATLKIQPSEPRDSAVYFCASGHGGLRYSNEQFFGPGTRLTVL.

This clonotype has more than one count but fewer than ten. CDR3 sequence: CATSREALGTDTQYF. DNA for the CDR3: TGTGCCACCAGCAGAGAGGCATTAGGCACAGATACGCAGTATTTT. The chain carries TRBV15 and TRBJ2-3, with D uncertain. The germline CDR1 and CDR2 sequences are LNHNV and YYDKDF (reference sequence). The CDR3 spans 15 residues. Trimming removed 0 bases at V and 1 base at J, with 8 bases between. Complete variable domain (other parts from reference TRBV15 and TRBJ2-3): DAMVIQNPRYQVTQFGKPVTLSCSQTLNHNVMYWYQQKSSQAPKLLFHYYDKDFNNEADTPDNFQSRRPNTSFCFLDIRSPGLGDTAMYLCATSREALGTDTQYFGPGTRLTVL.

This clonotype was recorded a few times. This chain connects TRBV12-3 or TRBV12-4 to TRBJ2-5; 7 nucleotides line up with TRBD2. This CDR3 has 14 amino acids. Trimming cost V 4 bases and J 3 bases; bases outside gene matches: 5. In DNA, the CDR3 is TGTGCCAGCAGTTGGGGGAGGGTAAAAGAGACCCAGTACTTC. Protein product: CASSWGRVKETQYF.

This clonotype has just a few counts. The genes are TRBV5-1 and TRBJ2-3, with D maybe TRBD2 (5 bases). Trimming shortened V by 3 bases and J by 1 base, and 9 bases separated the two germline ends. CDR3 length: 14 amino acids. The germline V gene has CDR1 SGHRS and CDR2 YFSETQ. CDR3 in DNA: TGCGCCAGCAGCTCAAGGACTCGCACAGATACGCAGTATTTT. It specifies CASSSRTRTDTQYF. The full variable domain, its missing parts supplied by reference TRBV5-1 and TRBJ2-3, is KAGVTQTPRYLIKTRGQQVTLSCSPISGHRSVSWYQQTPGQGLQFLFEYFSETQRNKGNFPGRFSGRQFSNSRSEMNVSTLELGDSALYLCASSSRTRTDTQYFGPGTRLTVL.

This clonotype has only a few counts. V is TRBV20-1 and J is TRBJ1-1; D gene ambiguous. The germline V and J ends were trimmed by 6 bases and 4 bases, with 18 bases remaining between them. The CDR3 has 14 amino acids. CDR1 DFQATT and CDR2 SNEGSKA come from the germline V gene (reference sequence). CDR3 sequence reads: CSAKLRTRVTEAFF. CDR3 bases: TGCAGTGCCAAGCTGAGGACGCGGGTCACTGAAGCTTTCTTT.

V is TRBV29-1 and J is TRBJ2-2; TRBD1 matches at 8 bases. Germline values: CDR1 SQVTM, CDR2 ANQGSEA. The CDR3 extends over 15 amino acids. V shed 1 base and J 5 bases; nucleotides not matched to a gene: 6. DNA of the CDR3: TGCAGCGTTGAAGGGGGGACAGGACGGACCGGGGAGCTGTTTTTT. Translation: CSVEGGTGRTGELFF.

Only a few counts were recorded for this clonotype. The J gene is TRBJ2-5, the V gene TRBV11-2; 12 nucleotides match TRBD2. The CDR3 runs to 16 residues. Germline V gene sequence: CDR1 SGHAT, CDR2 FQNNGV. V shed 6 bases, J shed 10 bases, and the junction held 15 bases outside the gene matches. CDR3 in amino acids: CASRQTSGGSRRRQYF. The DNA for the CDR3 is TGTGCCAGCAGGCAGACTAGCGGGGGCTCCCGGAGGCGCCAGTACTTC.

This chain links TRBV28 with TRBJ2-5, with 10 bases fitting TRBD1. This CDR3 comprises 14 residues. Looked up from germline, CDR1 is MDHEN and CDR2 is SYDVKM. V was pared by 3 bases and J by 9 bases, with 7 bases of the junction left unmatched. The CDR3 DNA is TGTGCCAGCAGTTTGGGACAGGGGAATCAGCCCCAGTACTTC. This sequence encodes CASSLGQGNQPQYF.

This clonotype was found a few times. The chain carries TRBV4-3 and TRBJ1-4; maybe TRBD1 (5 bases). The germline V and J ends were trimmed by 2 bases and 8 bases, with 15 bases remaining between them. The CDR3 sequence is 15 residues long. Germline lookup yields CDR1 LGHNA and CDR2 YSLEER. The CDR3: CASSQMGGVSEKLFF. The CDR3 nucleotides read TGCGCCAGCAGCCAAATGGGGGGAGTGAGCGAAAAACTGTTTTTT.

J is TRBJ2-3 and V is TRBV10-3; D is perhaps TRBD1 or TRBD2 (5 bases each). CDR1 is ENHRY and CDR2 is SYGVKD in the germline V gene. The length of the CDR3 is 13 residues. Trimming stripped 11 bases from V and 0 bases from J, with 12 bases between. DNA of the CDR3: TGTGCCGGTCGGGACCGAAGCACAGATACGCAGTATTTT. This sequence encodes CAGRDRSTDTQYF.

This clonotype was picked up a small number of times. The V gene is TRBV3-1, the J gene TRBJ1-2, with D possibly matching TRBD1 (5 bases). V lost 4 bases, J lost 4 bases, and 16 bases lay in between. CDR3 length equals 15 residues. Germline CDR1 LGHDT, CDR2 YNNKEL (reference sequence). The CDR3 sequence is CASSLSQGTLYGYTF. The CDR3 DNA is TGTGCCAGCAGCCTCTCGCAGGGCACCCTCTATGGCTACACCTTC.

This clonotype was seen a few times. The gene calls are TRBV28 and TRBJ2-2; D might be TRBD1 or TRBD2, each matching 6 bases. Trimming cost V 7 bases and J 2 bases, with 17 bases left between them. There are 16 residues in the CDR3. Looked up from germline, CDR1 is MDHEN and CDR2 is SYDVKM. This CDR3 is CASIWGLASNTGELFF. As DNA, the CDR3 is TGTGCCAGCATCTGGGGGCTAGCGAGCAACACCGGGGAGCTGTTTTTT.

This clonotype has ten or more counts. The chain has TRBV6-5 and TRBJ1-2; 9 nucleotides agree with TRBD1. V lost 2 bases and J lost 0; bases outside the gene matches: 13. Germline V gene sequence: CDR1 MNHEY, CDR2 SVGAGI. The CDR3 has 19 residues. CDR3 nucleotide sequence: TGTGCCAGCAGTTACCGCCTGGGGACAGGGTCGGGAGCTAACTATGGCTACACCTTC. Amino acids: CASSYRLGTGSGANYGYTF.

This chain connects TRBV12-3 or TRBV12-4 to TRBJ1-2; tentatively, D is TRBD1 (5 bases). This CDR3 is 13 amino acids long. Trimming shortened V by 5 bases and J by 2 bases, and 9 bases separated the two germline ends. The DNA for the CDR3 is TGTGCCAGCAGTAAGGGACCGAACTATGGCTACACCTTC. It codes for CASSKGPNYGYTF.

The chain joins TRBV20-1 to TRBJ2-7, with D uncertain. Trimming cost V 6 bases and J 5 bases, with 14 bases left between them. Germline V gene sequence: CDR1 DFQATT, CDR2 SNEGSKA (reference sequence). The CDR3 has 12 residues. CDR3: CSALGIDDEQYF. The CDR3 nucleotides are TGCAGTGCCCTCGGAATAGATGACGAGCAGTACTTC.

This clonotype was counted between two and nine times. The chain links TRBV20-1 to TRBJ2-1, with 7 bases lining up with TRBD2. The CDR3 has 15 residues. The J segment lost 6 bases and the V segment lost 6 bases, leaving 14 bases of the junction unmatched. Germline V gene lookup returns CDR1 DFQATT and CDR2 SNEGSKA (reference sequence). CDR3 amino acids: CSAYLRRERGNEQFF. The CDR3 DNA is TGCAGTGCCTACCTTAGGCGGGAGAGGGGCAATGAGCAGTTCTTC.

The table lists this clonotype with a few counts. The CDR3 DNA follows: TGTGCCAGCAGCTTACTTCGCACTTCAGATACGCAGTATTTT. Amino acid sequence: CASSLLRTSDTQYF. This chain uses TRBV11-2 with TRBJ2-3; D remains unclear. Trimming pared 2 bases from V and 4 bases from J, leaving 10 bases between. Germline values: CDR1 SGHAT, CDR2 FQNNGV. This CDR3 is built from 14 residues.

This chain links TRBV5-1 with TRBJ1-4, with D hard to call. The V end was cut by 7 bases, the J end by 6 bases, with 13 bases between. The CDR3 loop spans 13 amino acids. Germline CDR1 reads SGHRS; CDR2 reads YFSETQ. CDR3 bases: TGCGCCAGCCAAGAGGGCCCGGATGAAAAACTGTTTTTT. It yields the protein CASQEGPDEKLFF.

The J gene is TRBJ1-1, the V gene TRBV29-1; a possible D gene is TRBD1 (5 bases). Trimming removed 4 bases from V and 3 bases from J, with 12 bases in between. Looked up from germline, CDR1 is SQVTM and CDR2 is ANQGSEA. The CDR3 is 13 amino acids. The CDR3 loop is CSVGVGGDTEAFF. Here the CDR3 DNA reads TGCAGCGTTGGGGTTGGGGGGGACACTGAAGCTTTCTTT.